The T cell receptor beta chain described here comes from a study of cytomegalovirus exposure and HLA in healthy donors. Regarding the study as a whole: Association of a missense DCLRE1C variant with TCR beta V- and J-gene trimming was reported in a later analysis. Per published reports, the classifier diagnosed cytomegalovirus status with high specificity and sensitivity. Earlier results showed most TCR beta V segments being productive about 87% or about 30% of the time. The authors reported that TCR beta sequences could predict HLA-A and HLA-B alleles. These predictions were accurate for most subjects in the first cohort.

As to this clone: Its specificity is not known.

Both 60 Vbeta primers and 13 Jbeta primers went into the PCR. Only in-frame clones appear in the TCRdb table, and some are missing; sequencing was by immunoSEQ multiplex PCR. The table has about 180,000 clones, 75% to 85% seen once; the top ten hold around 1.6%. Per the germline V gene, CDR1 is SGHVS and CDR2 is FQNEAQ. The CDR3 totals 14 residues. V gave up 3 bases and J gave up 0 bases, with 8 bases separating them. This clonotype was sampled from a man aged 18-30 years in good health and CMV-seronegative. This chain links TRBV7-8 with TRBJ1-1; D is unclear. Sequenced input: PBMCs. The chain's CDR3 is CASSLAGLNTEAFF. CDR3 coding DNA: TGTGCCAGCAGCTTGGCAGGATTGAACACTGAAGCTTTCTTT.